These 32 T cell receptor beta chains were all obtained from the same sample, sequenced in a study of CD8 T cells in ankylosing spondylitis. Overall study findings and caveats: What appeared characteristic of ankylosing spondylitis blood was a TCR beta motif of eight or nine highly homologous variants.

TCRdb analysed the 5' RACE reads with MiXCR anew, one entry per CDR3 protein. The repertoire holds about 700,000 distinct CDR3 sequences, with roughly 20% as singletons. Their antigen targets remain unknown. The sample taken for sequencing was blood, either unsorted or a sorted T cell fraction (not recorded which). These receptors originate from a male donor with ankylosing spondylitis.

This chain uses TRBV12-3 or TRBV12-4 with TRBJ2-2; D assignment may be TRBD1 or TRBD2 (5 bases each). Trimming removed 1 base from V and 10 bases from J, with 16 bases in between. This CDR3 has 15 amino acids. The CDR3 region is CASSLGQGAPEELFF. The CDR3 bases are TGTGCCAGCAGTTTAGGGCAGGGAGCCCCCGAGGAGCTGTTTTTT.

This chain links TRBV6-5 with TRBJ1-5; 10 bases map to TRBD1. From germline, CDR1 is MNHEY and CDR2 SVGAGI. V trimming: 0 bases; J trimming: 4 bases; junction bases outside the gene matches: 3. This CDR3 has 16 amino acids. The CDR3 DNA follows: TGTGCCAGCAGTTACTCCGGGACAGGGGATAATCAGCCCCAGCATTTT. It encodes CASSYSGTGDNQPQHF.

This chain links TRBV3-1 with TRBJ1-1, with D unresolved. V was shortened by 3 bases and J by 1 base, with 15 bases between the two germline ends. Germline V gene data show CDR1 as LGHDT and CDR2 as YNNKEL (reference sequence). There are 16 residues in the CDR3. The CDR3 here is CASSQYPRQGNTEAFF. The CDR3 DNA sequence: TGTGCCAGCAGCCAGTACCCGAGACAAGGGAACACTGAAGCTTTCTTT.

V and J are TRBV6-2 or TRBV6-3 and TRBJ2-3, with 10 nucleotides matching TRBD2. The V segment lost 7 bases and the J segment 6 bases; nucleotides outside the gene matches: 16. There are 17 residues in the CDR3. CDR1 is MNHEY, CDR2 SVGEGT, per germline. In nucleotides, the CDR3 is TGTGCCAGCACCCAGCCCCCGGGGCTAGCGGGAGCGGATACGCAGTATTTT. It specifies CASTQPPGLAGADTQYF.

The CDR3 coding sequence is TGTGCCAGAAAAAAGCCCAGGCGCGGGGAAGCTTTCTTT. Protein: CARKKPRRGEAFF. The chain joins TRBV6-1 to TRBJ1-1, with D hard to call. Looked up from germline, CDR1 is MNHNS and CDR2 is SASEGT. V lost 9 bases and J lost 8, with 19 bases in between. CDR3 length: 13 amino acids.

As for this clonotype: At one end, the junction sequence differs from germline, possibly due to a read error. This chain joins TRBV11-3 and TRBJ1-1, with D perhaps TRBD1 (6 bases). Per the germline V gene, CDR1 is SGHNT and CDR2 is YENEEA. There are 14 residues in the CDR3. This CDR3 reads CGSSLDIQGTEAFF. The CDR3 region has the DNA TGTGGCAGCAGCTTAGATATACAGGGCACTGAAGCTTTCTTT.

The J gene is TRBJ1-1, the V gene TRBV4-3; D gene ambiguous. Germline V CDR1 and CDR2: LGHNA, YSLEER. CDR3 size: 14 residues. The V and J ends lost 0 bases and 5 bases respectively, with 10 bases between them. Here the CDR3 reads CASSQESGRTEAFF. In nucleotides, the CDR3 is TGCGCCAGCAGCCAAGAGTCGGGCCGGACTGAAGCTTTCTTT.

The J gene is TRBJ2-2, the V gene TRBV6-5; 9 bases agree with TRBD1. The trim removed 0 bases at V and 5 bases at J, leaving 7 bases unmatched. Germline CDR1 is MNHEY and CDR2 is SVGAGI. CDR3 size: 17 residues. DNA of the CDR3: TGTGCCAGCAGTTACTCGAGCCCGGGACAGGGAACCGGGGAGCTGTTTTTT. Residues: CASSYSSPGQGTGELFF.

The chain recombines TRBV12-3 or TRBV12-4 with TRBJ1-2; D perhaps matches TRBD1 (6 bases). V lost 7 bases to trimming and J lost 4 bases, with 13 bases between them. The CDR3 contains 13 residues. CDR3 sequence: CASTIGGLYGYTF. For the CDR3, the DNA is TGTGCCAGCACCATTGGGGGGCTCTATGGCTACACCTTC.

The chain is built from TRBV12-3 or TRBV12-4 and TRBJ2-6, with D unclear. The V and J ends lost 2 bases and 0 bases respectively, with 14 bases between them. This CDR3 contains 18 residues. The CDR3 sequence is CASSLTSTPISGANVLTF. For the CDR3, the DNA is TGTGCCAGCAGTTTAACTTCGACACCTATCTCTGGGGCCAACGTCCTGACTTTC.

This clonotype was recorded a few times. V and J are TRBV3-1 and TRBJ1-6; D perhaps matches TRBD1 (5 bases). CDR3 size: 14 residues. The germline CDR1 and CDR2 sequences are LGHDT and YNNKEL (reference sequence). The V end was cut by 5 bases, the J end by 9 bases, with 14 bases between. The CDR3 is CASSTGTGRSPLHF. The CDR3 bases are TGTGCCAGCAGCACAGGTACGGGTCGTTCACCCCTCCACTTT.

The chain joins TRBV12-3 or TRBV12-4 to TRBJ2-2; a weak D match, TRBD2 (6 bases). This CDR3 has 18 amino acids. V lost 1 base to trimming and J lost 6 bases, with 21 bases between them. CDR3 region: CASSLDLLTGDYAGELFF. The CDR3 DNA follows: TGTGCCAGCAGTTTAGACCTTCTGACGGGAGATTACGCCGGGGAGCTGTTTTTT.

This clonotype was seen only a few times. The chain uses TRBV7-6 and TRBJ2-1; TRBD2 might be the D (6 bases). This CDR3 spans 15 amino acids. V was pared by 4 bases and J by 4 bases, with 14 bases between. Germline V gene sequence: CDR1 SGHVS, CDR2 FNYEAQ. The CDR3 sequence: CASSSLERVYNEQFF. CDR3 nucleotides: TGTGCCAGCAGCTCCCTGGAGCGGGTTTACAATGAGCAGTTCTTC.

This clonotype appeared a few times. CDR3 in amino acids: CASSDSLTSGKLGEQFF. Written as DNA, the CDR3 is TGTGCCAGCAGCGATTCCCTCACTAGCGGGAAATTGGGTGAGCAGTTCTTC. The V and J genes are TRBV9 and TRBJ2-1, with 10 bases that match TRBD2. J lost 9 bases, V lost 3 bases, and 15 bases had no gene match. Per germline, CDR1 SGDLS and CDR2 YYNGEE. The CDR3 spans 17 residues.

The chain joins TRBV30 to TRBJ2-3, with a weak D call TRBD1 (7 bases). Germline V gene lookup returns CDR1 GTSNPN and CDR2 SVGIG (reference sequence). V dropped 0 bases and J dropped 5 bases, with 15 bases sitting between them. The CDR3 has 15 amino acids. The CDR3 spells CAWSVPRGVGDTQYF. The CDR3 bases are TGTGCCTGGAGTGTACCCAGGGGGGTCGGAGATACGCAGTATTTT.

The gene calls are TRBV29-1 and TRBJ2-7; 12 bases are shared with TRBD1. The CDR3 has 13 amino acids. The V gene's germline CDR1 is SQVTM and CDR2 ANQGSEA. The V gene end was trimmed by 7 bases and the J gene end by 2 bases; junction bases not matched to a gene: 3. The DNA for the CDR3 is TGCAGCGCCGGGACAGGGGGCCCCTACGAGCAGTACTTC. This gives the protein CSAGTGGPYEQYF.

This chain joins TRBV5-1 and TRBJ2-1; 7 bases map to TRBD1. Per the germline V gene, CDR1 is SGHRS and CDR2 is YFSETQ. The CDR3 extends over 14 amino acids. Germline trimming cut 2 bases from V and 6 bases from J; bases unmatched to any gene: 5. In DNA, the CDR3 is TGCGCCAGCAGCTTCACAGGGGTTAGCAATGAGCAGTTCTTC. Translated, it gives CASSFTGVSNEQFF.

CDR3 coding DNA: TGTGCCAGCAGCTCATCCCACTTAGATACGCAGTATTTT. This translates into CASSSSHLDTQYF. The rearrangement joins TRBV7-9 to TRBJ2-3; no firm D call. The germline CDR1 and CDR2 sequences are SEHNR and FQNEAQ (reference sequence). The CDR3 has 13 amino acids. The V gene lost 4 bases and the J gene lost 5 bases, with 10 bases spanning the gap.

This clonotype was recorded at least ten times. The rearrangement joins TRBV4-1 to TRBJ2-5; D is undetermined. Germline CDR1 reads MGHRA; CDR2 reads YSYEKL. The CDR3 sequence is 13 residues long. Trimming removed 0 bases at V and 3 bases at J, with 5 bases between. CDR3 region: CASSQDQEETQYF. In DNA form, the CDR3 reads TGCGCCAGCAGCCAAGATCAGGAAGAGACCCAGTACTTC.

The CDR3 DNA reads TGCGCCAGCAGCCAAGATGGGAGACTAGCCAATGAGCAGTTCTTC. Translated: CASSQDGRLANEQFF. The chain recombines TRBV4-3 with TRBJ2-1; TRBD2 aligns across 7 bases. The CDR3 is 15 residues long. In germline, CDR1 is LGHNA, CDR2 YSLEER. V gave up 0 bases and J gave up 6 bases; unmatched junction bases: 5.

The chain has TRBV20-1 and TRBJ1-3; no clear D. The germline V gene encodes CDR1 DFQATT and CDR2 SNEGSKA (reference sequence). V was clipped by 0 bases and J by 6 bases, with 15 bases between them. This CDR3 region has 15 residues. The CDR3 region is CSARDQAAGINTIYF. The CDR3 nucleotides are TGCAGTGCTAGAGATCAGGCAGCAGGAATAAACACCATATATTTT.

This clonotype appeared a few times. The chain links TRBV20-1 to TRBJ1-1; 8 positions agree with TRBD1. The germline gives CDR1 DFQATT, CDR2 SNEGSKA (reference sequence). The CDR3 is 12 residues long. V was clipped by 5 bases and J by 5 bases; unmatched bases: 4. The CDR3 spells CSAPTGVTEAFF. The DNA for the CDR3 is TGCAGTGCTCCGACAGGGGTTACTGAAGCTTTCTTT.

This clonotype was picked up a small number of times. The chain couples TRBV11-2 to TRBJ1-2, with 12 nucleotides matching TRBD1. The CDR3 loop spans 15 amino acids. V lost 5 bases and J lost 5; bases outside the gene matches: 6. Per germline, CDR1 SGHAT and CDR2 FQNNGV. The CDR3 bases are TGTGCCAGCAGCGTCGGGACAGGGGGCGCATATGGCTACACCTTC. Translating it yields CASSVGTGGAYGYTF.

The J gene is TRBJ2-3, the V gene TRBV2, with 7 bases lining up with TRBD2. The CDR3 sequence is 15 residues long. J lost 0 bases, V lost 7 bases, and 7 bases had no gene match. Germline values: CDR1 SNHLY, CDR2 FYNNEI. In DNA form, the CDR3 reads TGTGCCAGCACCCCTAGCGGAGCTAGCACAGATACGCAGTATTTT. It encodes CASTPSGASTDTQYF.

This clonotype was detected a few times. The CDR3 sequence is CASSQYAATGELFF. CDR3 in DNA: TGTGCCAGCAGCCAATACGCCGCCACCGGGGAGCTGTTTTTT. The chain recombines TRBV4-2 with TRBJ2-2; unclear D gene. The CDR3 is 14 amino acids. In germline, CDR1 is LGHNA, CDR2 YNFKEQ. With 2 bases removed from V and 4 bases from J, the gap between germline ends came to 8 bases.

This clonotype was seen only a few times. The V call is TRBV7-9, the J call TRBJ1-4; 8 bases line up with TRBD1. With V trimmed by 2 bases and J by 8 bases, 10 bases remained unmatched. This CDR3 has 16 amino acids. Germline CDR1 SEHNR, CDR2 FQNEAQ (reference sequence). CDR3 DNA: TGTGCCAGCAGCTTACACGGACAGGGACAAGGCGAAAAACTGTTTTTT. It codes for CASSLHGQGQGEKLFF. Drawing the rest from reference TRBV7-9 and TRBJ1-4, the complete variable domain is DTGVSQNPRHKITKRGQNVTFRCDPISEHNRLYWYRQTLGQGPEFLTYFQNEAQLEKSRLLSDRFSAERPKGSFSTLEIQRTEQGDSAMYLCASSLHGQGQGEKLFFGSGTQLSVL.

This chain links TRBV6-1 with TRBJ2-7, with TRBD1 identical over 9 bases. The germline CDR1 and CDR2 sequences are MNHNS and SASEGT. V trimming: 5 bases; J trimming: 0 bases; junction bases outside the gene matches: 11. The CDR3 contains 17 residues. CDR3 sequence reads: CASSPGQGTTRSYEQYF. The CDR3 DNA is TGTGCCAGCAGTCCGGGACAGGGTACTACTCGCTCCTACGAGCAGTACTTC.

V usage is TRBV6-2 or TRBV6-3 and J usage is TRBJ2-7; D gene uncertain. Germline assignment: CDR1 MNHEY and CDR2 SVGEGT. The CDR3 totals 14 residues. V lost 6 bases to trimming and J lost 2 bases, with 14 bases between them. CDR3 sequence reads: CASSNLGVAYEQYF. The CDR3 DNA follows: TGTGCCAGCAGCAATCTGGGCGTCGCCTACGAGCAGTACTTC.

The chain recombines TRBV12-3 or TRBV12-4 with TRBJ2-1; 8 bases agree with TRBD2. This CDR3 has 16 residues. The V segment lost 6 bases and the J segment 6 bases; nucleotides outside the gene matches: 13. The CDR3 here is CASSPPRGGGSNEQFF. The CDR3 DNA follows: TGTGCCAGCAGCCCCCCTAGAGGCGGGGGGTCCAATGAGCAGTTCTTC.

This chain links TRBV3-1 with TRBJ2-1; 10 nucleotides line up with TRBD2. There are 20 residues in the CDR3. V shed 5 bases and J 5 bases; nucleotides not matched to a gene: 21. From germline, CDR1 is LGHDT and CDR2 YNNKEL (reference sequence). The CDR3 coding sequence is TGTGCCAGCAGCAAAAAGGATCCAAGGGGGAGCGGGGGGGCGAACAATGAGCAGTTCTTC. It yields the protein CASSKKDPRGSGGANNEQFF.

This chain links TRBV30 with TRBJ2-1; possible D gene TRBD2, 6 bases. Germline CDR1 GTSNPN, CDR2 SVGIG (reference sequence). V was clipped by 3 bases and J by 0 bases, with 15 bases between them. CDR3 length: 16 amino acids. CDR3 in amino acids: CAWRVGSGTSYNEQFF. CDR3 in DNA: TGTGCCTGGAGGGTCGGGAGTGGGACCTCCTACAATGAGCAGTTCTTC.

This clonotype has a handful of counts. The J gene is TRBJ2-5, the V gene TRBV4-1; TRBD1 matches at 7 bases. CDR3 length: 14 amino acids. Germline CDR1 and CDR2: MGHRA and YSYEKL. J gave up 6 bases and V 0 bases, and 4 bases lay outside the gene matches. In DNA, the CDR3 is TGCGCCAGCAGCCAAGAGGGACAGAGGCAGACCCAGTACTTC. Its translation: CASSQEGQRQTQYF.